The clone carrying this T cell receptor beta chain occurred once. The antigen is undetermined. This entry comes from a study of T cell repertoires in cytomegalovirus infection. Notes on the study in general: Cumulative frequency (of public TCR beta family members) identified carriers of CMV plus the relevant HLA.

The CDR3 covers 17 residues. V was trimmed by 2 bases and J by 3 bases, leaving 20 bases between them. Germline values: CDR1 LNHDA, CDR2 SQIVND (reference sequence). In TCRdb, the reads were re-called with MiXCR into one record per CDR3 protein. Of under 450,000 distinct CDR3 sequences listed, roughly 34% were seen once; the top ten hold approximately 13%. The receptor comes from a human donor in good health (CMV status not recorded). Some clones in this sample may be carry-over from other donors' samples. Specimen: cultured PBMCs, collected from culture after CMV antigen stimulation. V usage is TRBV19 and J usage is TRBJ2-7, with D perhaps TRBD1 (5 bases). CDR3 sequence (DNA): TGTGCCAGTAGTATAACGAATCGCAGGGAAGCGCGCTACGAGCAGTACTTC. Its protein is CASSITNRREARYEQYF.